A single sample gave rise to the 25 T cell receptor beta chains below, sequenced in a study of blood T cell repertoires in COVID-19. The repertoire was sequenced with immunoSEQ multiplex PCR; TCRdb's copy has only in-frame clones and lacks some. The sample lists approximately 150,000 clones, around 87% occurring once. The sample taken for sequencing was peripheral blood. The source is a woman older than 75 with COVID-19, enrolled during active disease.

V and J are TRBV5-6 and TRBJ1-5; no clear D gene. Deletions cut 1 base from V and 6 bases from J, with 11 bases between. CDR1 is SGHDT, CDR2 YYEEEE, per germline. The CDR3 is 14 residues long. CDR3 sequence reads: CASSLFLGSQPQHF. The DNA for the CDR3 is TGTGCCAGCAGCTTGTTTTTAGGGAGTCAGCCCCAGCATTTT.

This chain links TRBV5-4 with TRBJ2-2; TRBD2 matches 10 bases. CDR3 size: 16 residues. V lost 0 bases, J lost 8 bases, and 7 bases stayed unmatched. The germline V gene has CDR1 SGHNT and CDR2 YYREEE (reference sequence). The chain's CDR3 is CASSLAGRTSGGELFF. For the CDR3, the DNA is TGTGCCAGCAGCTTGGCCGGGAGGACTAGCGGTGGGGAGCTGTTTTTT.

The CDR3 coding sequence is TGTGCCAGCAGCCCCGCTGGGACAGGGGGAAATACGCAGTATTTT. Encoded protein: CASSPAGTGGNTQYF. The chain links TRBV11-2 to TRBJ2-3; TRBD1 matches at 11 bases. Trimming took 5 bases from V and 7 from J; bases not matched to a gene: 8. CDR1 SGHAT and CDR2 FQNNGV come from the germline V gene. The CDR3 spans 15 residues.

CDR3 sequence (DNA): TGTGCCAGCAGAACAATCACAAGTGGCTACACCTTC. Protein sequence: CASRTITSGYTF. This chain links TRBV7-9 with TRBJ1-2, with unresolved D. Looked up from germline, CDR1 is SEHNR and CDR2 is FQNEAQ (reference sequence). This CDR3 is 12 amino acids long. The ends were cut back, 6 bases at V and 7 bases at J, with 12 bases in the middle.

The gene calls are TRBV29-1 and TRBJ1-1; D call uncertain. The ends were cut back, 4 bases at V and 4 bases at J, with 13 bases in the middle. The CDR3 runs 13 residues. From germline, CDR1 is SQVTM and CDR2 ANQGSEA. This CDR3 is CSVVEGSSTEAFF. The CDR3 DNA follows: TGCAGCGTTGTCGAGGGTTCGAGCACTGAAGCTTTCTTT.

The chain has TRBV18 and TRBJ1-4, with a possible D match to TRBD1 (6 bases). The V end was cut by 4 bases, the J end by 4 bases, with 10 bases between. CDR1 is KGHSH, CDR2 LQKENI, per germline. The CDR3 has 14 amino acids. CDR3 sequence reads: CASSLRTVNEKLFF. The CDR3 region has the DNA TGTGCCAGCTCACTACGGACAGTTAATGAAAAACTGTTTTTT.

There are a few counts of this clone. The V gene is TRBV5-1, the J gene TRBJ2-6, with a weak D call TRBD1 (5 bases). Germline V gene data show CDR1 as SGHRS and CDR2 as YFSETQ. The CDR3 extends over 18 amino acids. V shed 0 bases and J shed 0 bases, with 13 bases lying between them. The CDR3 loop reads CASSLGRTPSSGANVLTF. The CDR3 DNA follows: TGCGCCAGCAGCTTGGGGCGGACACCGAGCTCTGGGGCCAACGTCCTGACTTTC.

The chain is built from TRBV25-1 and TRBJ2-5; a weak D match, TRBD1 (5 bases). CDR3 length equals 14 residues. Per the germline V gene, CDR1 is MGHDK and CDR2 is SYGVNS. Deletions cut 3 bases from V and 5 bases from J, with 13 bases between. Written as DNA, the CDR3 is TGTGCCAGCAGTGAGGCCGTGAAGGGGGAGACCCAGTACTTC. As protein: CASSEAVKGETQYF.

This clone came up once. The J gene is TRBJ2-4, the V gene TRBV29-1, with TRBD1 matching 11 bases. The CDR3 covers 15 residues. J was trimmed by 6 bases and V by 1 base; bases with no gene match: 5. Germline assignment: CDR1 SQVTM and CDR2 ANQGSEA. CDR3 residues: CSVEGTGGFGNIQYF. The CDR3 DNA reads TGCAGCGTTGAAGGGACAGGGGGCTTCGGAAACATTCAGTACTTC.

This chain links TRBV6-5 with TRBJ1-1; D remains unclear. V lost 8 bases to trimming and J lost 1 base, with 5 bases between them. The CDR3 spans 11 residues. Germline CDR1 and CDR2: MNHEY and SVGAGI. CDR3 bases: TGTGCCAGCGAGGGGAACACTGAAGCTTTCTTT. Its translation is CASEGNTEAFF.

The chain joins TRBV2 to TRBJ1-1; TRBD1 is a possible D gene (6 bases). The CDR3 is 14 amino acids. CDR1 and CDR2 from the germline V gene are SNHLY and FYNNEI. Between the trimmed V and J ends, which lost 4 bases and 5 bases, there was a span of 14 bases. CDR3 sequence (DNA): TGTGCCAGCAGTGTTCTGGGGGCAGAAACTGAAGCTTTCTTT. The encoded protein is CASSVLGAETEAFF.

The chain is built from TRBV10-3 and TRBJ1-1, with D unclear. The V and J ends lost 8 bases and 2 bases respectively, with 12 bases between them. The CDR3 totals 13 residues. Germline V CDR1 and CDR2: ENHRY, SYGVKD. The chain's CDR3 is CAIQTVGNTEAFF. The DNA of the CDR3 is TGTGCCATCCAAACAGTCGGTAACACTGAAGCTTTCTTT.

This clone was counted between two and nine times. The chain recombines TRBV4-3 with TRBJ2-1, with D perhaps TRBD2 (8 bases). This CDR3 has 19 residues. CDR1 is LGHNA and CDR2 is YSLEER in the germline V gene. V gave up 0 bases and J gave up 9 bases, with 27 bases separating them. Here the CDR3 reads CASSQEGRGFAGGGIEQFF. The CDR3, as DNA: TGCGCCAGCAGCCAAGAGGGCAGGGGGTTTGCGGGAGGCGGCATTGAGCAGTTCTTC.

V gene TRBV6-1 combines with J gene TRBJ1-1, with D perhaps matching TRBD1 (5 bases). V shed 1 base and J shed 0 bases, with 18 bases lying between them. The CDR3 sequence is 18 residues long. CDR1 is MNHNS and CDR2 is SASEGT in the germline V gene. As DNA, the CDR3 is TGTGCCAGCAGTGAAGGGTGGGGGGGGAAAGCTTTGAACACTGAAGCTTTCTTT. The encoded protein is CASSEGWGGKALNTEAFF.

The count of this clone is one. This sequence joins TRBV7-2 and TRBJ2-7; 7 nucleotides match TRBD2. The CDR3 is 13 amino acids. Germline CDR1 SGHTA, CDR2 FQGNSA. V lost 5 bases and J lost 4; bases outside the gene matches: 5. DNA of the CDR3: TGTGCCAGCAGCCTGGGAGGGTGGTACGAGCAGTACTTC. Translating gives CASSLGGWYEQYF.

V usage is TRBV6-5 and J usage is TRBJ2-7, with 11 bases identical to TRBD1. The V gene's germline CDR1 is MNHEY and CDR2 SVGAGI. After removal of 6 bases from V and 4 bases from J, the junction contained 2 bases not matched to a gene. This CDR3 region has 13 residues. CDR3 coding DNA: TGTGCCAGCAGCGGGGACAGGGGGTACGAGCAGTACTTC. Translation gives CASSGDRGYEQYF.

The V gene is TRBV7-9, the J gene TRBJ2-5; 10 positions agree with TRBD2. CDR1 and CDR2 (germline): SEHNR, FQNEAQ (reference sequence). The CDR3 contains 19 residues. V shed 3 bases and J 0 bases; nucleotides not matched to a gene: 13. CDR3 bases: TGTGCCAGCAGCTTGGAGGTAGGACTAGCGGCTCTGTACCAAGAGACCCAGTACTTC. This sequence encodes CASSLEVGLAALYQETQYF.

The chain links TRBV9 to TRBJ2-5; TRBD1 matches 7 bases. Germline V gene sequence: CDR1 SGDLS, CDR2 YYNGEE. V lost 0 bases, J lost 8 bases, and 1 base stayed unmatched. The CDR3 totals 12 residues. CDR3 coding DNA: TGTGCCAGCAGCGTAGGACAGGGAACCCAGTACTTC. Amino acid sequence: CASSVGQGTQYF.

This clone appeared a few times. J is TRBJ2-1 and V is TRBV18; 9 bases are a match to TRBD2. The junction had 10 bases not matched to a gene; V was cut back by 3 bases and J by 7 bases. The CDR3 totals 16 residues. Germline loops: CDR1 KGHSH, CDR2 LQKENI. CDR3 loop: CASSPPDGLALNEQFF. In nucleotides, the CDR3 is TGTGCCAGCTCACCGCCCGATGGACTAGCGTTGAATGAGCAGTTCTTC.

The V and J genes are TRBV5-1 and TRBJ1-4; D call uncertain. This CDR3 contains 16 residues. Germline-derived CDR1 and CDR2 are SGHRS and YFSETQ. V lost 0 bases, J lost 0 bases, and 9 bases lay in between. DNA of the CDR3: TGCGCCAGCAGCTTGGGGCAGGTTGCAACTAATGAAAAACTGTTTTTT. Translation gives CASSLGQVATNEKLFF.

The chain carries TRBV4-2 and TRBJ2-1, with D possibly TRBD1 on 5 matching bases. Germline V CDR1 and CDR2: LGHNA, YNFKEQ. Deletions cut 1 base from V and 5 bases from J, with 12 bases between. The CDR3 covers 15 residues. CDR3 bases: TGTGCCAGCAGCCAAGCGTTAGGGGTCCACAATGAGCAGTTCTTC. It encodes CASSQALGVHNEQFF.

This rearrangement joins TRBV28 to TRBJ2-7; D not certain. With the DNA end fitting TRBJ2-5 better, the J assignment may be wrong. The CDR3 sequence is 12 residues long. The germline CDR1 and CDR2 sequences are MDHEN and SYDVKM. Here the CDR3 reads CASRTRRETQYF. The CDR3 bases are TGTGCCAGCAGAACCCGTCGGGAGACCCAGTACTTC.

DNA of the CDR3: TGTGCCAGCTCACTTGGACAGGGGAACACTGAAGCTTTCTTT. As protein: CASSLGQGNTEAFF. V is TRBV18 and J is TRBJ1-1; the match to TRBD1 covers 8 bases. J was trimmed by 1 base and V by 4 bases; bases with no gene match: 2. This CDR3 is built from 14 residues. Germline V gives CDR1 KGHSH, CDR2 LQKENI.

This sequence joins TRBV2 and TRBJ1-5; D is perhaps TRBD1 (6 bases). V dropped 8 bases and J dropped 8 bases, with 19 bases sitting between them. Germline CDR1 SNHLY, CDR2 FYNNEI. The CDR3 is 14 residues long. In nucleotides, the CDR3 is TGTGCCAGCCAACAGGGTCTGCTGTGGGAGCCCCAGCATTTT. Its translation: CASQQGLLWEPQHF.

The V call is TRBV9, the J call TRBJ1-3; D gene uncertain. The germline V and J ends were trimmed by 0 bases and 0 bases, with 16 bases remaining between them. There are 18 residues in the CDR3. Germline V gene lookup returns CDR1 SGDLS and CDR2 YYNGEE. The CDR3 region is CASSVGGATGRSGNTIYF. CDR3 in DNA: TGTGCCAGCAGCGTAGGGGGAGCGACGGGTCGCTCTGGAAACACCATATATTTT. The whole variable domain, filled in from reference TRBV9 and TRBJ1-3, reads DSGVTQTPKHLITATGQRVTLRCSPRSGDLSVYWYQQSLDQGLQFLIQYYNGEERAKGNILERFSAQQFPDLHSELNLSSLELGDSALYFCASSVGGATGRSGNTIYFGEGSWLTVV.